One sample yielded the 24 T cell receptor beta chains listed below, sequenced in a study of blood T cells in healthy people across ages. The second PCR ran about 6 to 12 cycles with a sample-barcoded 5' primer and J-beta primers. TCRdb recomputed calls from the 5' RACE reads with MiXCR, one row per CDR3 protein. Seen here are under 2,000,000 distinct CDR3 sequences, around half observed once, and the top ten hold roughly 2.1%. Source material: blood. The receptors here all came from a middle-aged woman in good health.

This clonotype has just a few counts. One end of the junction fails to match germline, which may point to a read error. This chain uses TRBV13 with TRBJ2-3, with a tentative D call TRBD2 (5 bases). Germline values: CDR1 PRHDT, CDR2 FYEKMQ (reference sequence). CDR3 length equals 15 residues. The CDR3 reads CASSLGIANADTQYF. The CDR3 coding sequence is TGTGCCAGCAGCCTAGGAATAGCGAACGCAGATACGCAGTATTTT.

Here the CDR3 reads CASSLPGGQGGNIQYF. The CDR3 bases are TGTGCCAGCTCACTCCCCGGGGGACAGGGGGGAAACATTCAGTACTTC. The chain uses TRBV18 and TRBJ2-4; TRBD1 aligns across 11 bases. The CDR3 is 16 amino acids. Germline trimming cut 4 bases from V and 6 bases from J; bases unmatched to any gene: 8. Looked up from germline, CDR1 is KGHSH and CDR2 is LQKENI.

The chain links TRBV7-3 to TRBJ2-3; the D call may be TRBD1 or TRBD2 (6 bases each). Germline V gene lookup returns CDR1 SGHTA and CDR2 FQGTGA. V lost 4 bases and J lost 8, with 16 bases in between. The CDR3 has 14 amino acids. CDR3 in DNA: TGTGCCAGCAGCTGGGGGGCGGAATACGGTACGCAGTATTTT. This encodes CASSWGAEYGTQYF.

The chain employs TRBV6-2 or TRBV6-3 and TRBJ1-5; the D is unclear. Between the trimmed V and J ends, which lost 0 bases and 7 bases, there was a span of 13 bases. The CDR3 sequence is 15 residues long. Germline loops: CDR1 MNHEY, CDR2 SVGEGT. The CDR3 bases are TGTGCCAGCAGTTACTCGAAGTGGGTAGGACAGCCCCAGCATTTT. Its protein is CASSYSKWVGQPQHF.

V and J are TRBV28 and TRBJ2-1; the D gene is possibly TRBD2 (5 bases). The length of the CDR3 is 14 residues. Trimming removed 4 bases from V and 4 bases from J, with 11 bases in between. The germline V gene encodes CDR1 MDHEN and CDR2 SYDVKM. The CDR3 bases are TGTGCCAGCAGTTCTTCTAGCCATTACAATGAGCAGTTCTTC. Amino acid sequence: CASSSSSHYNEQFF.

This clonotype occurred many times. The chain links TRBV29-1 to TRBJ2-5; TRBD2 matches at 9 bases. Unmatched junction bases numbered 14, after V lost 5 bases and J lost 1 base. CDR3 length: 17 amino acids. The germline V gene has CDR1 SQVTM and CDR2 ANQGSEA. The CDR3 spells CSVSLRLSGGPQETQYF. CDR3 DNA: TGCAGCGTTTCCCTACGATTGAGCGGGGGGCCCCAAGAGACCCAGTACTTC.

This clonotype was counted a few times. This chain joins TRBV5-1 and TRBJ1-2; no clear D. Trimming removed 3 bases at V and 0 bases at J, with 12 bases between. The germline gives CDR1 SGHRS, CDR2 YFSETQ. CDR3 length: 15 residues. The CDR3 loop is CASSSDINTNYGYTF. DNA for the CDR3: TGCGCCAGCAGCTCCGACATAAATACTAACTATGGCTACACCTTC.

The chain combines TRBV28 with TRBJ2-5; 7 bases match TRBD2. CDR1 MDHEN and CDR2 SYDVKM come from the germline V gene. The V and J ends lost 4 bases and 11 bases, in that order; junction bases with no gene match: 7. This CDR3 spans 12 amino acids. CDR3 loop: CASSSAREGQYF. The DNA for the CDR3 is TGTGCCAGCAGTTCGGCTAGGGAGGGGCAGTACTTC. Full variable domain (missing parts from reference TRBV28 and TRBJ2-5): DVKVTQSSRYLVKRTGEKVFLECVQDMDHENMFWYRQDPGLGLRLIYFSYDVKMKEKGDIPEGYSVSREKKERFSLILESASTNQTSMYLCASSSAREGQYFGPGTRLLVL.

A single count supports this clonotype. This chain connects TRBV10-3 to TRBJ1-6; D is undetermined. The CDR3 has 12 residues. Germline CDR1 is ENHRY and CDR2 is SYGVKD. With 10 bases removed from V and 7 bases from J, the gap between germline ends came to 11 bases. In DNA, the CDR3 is TGTGCCACCTACTCAGAGAATTCACCCCTCCACTTT. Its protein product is CATYSENSPLHF.

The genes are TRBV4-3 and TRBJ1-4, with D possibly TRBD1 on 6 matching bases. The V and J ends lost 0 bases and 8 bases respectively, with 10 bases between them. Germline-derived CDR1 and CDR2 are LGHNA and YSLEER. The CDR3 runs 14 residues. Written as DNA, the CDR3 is TGCGCCAGCAGCCAAGAAGGGGGGCGAGAAAAACTGTTTTTT. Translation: CASSQEGGREKLFF.

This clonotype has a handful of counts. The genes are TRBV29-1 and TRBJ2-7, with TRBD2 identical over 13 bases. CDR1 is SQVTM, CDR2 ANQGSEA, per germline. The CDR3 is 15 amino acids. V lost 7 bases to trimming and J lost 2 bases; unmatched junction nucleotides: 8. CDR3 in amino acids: CSASTSGGTTYEQYF. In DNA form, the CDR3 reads TGCAGCGCATCGACTAGCGGGGGGACCACCTACGAGCAGTACTTC.

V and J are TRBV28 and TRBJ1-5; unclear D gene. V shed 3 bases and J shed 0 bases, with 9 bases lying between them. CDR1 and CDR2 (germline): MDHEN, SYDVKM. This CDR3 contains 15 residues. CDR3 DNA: TGTGCCAGCAGTTTTCTGCAGCATAGCAATCAGCCCCAGCATTTT. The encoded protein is CASSFLQHSNQPQHF.

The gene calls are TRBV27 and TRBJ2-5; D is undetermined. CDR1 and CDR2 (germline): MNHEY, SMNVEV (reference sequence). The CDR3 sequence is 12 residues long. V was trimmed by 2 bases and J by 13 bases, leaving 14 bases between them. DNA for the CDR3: TGTGCCAGCAGTTTACTTGTGGGTTCTCTGTACTTC. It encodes CASSLLVGSLYF.

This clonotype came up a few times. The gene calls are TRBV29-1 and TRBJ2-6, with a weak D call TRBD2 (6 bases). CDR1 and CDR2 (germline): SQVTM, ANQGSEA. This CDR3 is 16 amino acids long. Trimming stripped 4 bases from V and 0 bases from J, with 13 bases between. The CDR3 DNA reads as TGCAGCGTTGTCGCGGGACGGATCTCTGGGGCCAACGTCCTGACTTTC. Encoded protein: CSVVAGRISGANVLTF. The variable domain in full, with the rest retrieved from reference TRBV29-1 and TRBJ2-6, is SAVISQKPSRDICQRGTSLTIQCQVDSQVTMMFWYRQQPGQSLTLIATANQGSEATYESGFVIDKFPISRPNLTFSTLTVSNMSPEDSSIYLCSVVAGRISGANVLTFGAGSRLTVL.

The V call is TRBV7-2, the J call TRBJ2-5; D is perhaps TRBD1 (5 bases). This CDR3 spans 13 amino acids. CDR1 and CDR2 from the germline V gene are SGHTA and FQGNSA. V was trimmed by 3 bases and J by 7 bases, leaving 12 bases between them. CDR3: CASSLAGPGTQYF. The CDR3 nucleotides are TGTGCCAGCAGCTTGGCAGGGCCAGGGACCCAGTACTTC.

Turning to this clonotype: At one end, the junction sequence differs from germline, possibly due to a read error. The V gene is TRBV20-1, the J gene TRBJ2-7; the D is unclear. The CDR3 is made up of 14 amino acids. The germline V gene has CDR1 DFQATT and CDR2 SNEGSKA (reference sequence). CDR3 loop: CSARPGQEPYERYF. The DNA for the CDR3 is TGCAGTGCTAGACCCGGGCAGGAGCCCTACGAGCGGTACTTC.

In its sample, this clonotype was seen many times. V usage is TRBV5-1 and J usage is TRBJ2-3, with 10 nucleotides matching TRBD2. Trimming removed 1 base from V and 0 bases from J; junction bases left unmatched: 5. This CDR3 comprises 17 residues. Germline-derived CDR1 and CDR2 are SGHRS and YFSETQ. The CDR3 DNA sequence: TGCGCCAGCAGCTTGTGGCTAGCGGGGGTGAGCACAGATACGCAGTATTTT. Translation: CASSLWLAGVSTDTQYF.

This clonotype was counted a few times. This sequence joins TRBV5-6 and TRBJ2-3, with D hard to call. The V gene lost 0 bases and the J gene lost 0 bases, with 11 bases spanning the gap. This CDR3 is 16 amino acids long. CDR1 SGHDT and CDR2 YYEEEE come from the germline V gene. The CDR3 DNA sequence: TGTGCCAGCAGCTTGGGGTTCCCCCAGAGCACAGATACGCAGTATTTT. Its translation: CASSLGFPQSTDTQYF.

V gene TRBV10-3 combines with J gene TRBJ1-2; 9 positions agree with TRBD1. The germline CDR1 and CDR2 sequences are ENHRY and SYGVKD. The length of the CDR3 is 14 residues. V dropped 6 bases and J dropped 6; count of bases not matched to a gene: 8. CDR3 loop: CAIRGQGGDDGYTF. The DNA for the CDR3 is TGTGCCATCAGGGGACAGGGAGGGGATGATGGCTACACCTTC.

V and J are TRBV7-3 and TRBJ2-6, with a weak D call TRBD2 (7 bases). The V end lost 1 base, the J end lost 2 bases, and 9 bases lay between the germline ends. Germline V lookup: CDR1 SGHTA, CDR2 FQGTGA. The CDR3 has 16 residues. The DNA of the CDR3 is TGTGCCAGCAGCTTAAGGGGGGGCACTGGGGCCAACGTCCTGACTTTC. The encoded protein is CASSLRGGTGANVLTF.

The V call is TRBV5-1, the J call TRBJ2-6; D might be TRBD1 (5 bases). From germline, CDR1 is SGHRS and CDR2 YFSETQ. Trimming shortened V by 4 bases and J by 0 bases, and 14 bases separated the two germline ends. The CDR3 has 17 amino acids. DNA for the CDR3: TGCGCCAGCAGCACACAGGCATCAGGCTCTGGGGCCAACGTCCTGACTTTC. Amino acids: CASSTQASGSGANVLTF.

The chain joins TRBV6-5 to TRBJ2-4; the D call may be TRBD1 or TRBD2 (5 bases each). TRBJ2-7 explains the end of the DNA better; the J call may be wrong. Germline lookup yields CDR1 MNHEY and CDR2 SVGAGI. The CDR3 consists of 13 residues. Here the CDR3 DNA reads TGTGCCAGCAGGGGGACGGCTCGCTACGAGCAGTACTTC. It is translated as CASRGTARYEQYF.

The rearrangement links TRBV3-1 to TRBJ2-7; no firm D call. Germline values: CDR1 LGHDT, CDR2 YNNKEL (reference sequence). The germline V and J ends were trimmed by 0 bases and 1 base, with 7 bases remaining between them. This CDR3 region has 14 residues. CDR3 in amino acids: CASSQDGRSYEQYF. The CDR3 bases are TGTGCCAGCAGCCAAGACGGCAGGTCCTACGAGCAGTACTTC.

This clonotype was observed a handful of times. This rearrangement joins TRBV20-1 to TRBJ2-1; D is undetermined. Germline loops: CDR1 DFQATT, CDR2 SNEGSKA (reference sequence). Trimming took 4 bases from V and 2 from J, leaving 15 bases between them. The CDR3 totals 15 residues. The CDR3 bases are TGCAGTGCTATCCATAGTGGTGGGGCCTACAATGAGCAGTTCTTC. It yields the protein CSAIHSGGAYNEQFF.